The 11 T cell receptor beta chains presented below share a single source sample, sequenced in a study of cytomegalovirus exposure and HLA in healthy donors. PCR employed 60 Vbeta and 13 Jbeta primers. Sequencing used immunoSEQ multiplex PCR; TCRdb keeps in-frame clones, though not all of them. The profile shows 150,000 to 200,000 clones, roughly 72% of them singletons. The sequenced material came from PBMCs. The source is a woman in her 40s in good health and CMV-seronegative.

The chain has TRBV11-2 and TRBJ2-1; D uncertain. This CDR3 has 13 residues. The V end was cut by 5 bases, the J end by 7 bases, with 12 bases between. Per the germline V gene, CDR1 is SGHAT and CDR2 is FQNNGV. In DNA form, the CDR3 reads TGTGCCAGCAGCCCCGGTCACCCTAATGAGCAGTTCTTC. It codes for CASSPGHPNEQFF.

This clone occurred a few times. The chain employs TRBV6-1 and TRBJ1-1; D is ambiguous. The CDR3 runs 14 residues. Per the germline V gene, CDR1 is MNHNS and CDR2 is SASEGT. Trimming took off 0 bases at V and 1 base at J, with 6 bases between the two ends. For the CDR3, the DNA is TGTGCCAGCAGTGAAGCGGCACAGAACACTGAAGCTTTCTTT. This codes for CASSEAAQNTEAFF.

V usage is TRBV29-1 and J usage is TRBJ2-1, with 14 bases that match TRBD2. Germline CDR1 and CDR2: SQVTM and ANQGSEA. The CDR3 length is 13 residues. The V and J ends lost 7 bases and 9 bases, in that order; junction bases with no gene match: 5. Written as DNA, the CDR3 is TGCAGCGCCGGACTAGCGGGAGGTACTGAGCAGTTCTTC. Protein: CSAGLAGGTEQFF.

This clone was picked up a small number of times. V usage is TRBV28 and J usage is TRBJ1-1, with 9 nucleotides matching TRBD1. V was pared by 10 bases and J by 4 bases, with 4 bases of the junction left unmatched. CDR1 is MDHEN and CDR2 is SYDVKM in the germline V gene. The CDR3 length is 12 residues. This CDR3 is CATGTGFTEAFF. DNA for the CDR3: TGTGCCACGGGGACAGGGTTCACTGAAGCTTTCTTT.

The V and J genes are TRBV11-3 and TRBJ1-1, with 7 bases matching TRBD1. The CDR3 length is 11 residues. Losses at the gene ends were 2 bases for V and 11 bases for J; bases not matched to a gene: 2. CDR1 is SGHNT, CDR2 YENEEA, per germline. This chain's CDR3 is CASSLQGVAFF. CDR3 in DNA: TGTGCCAGCAGCTTACAGGGGGTGGCTTTCTTT.

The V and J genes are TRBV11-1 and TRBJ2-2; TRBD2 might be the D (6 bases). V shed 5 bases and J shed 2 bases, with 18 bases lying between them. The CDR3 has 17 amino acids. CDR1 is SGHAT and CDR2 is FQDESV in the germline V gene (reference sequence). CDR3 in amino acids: CASSPSRDSFNTGELFF. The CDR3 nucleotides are TGTGCCAGCAGCCCCTCCCGGGACTCCTTTAACACCGGGGAGCTGTTTTTT.

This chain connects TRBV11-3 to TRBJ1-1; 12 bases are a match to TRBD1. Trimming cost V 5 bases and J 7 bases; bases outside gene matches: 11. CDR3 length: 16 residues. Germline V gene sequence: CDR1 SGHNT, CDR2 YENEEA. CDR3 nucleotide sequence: TGTGCCAGCAGCCCGGGGACAGGGGGCGTGGGTGGTGAAGCTTTCTTT. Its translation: CASSPGTGGVGGEAFF.

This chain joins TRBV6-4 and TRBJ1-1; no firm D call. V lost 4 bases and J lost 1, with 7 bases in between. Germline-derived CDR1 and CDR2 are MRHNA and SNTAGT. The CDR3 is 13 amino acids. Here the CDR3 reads CASSVTPNTEAFF. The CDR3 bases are TGTGCCAGCAGTGTCACTCCGAACACTGAAGCTTTCTTT.

This CDR3 is CASSDPVLLVEQYF. Here the CDR3 DNA reads TGTGCCAGCAGTGACCCCGTCCTACTGGTCGAGCAGTACTTC. The chain joins TRBV6-1 to TRBJ2-7; D not certain. Trimming left V 3 bases short and J 6 bases short, with 15 bases between. From germline, CDR1 is MNHNS and CDR2 SASEGT. This CDR3 contains 14 residues.

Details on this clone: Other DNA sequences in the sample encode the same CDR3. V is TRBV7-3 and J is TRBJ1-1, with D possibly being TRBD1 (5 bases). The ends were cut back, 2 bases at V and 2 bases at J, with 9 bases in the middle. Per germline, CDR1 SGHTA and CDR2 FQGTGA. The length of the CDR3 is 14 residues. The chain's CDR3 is CASSLGAGNTEAFF. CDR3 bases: TGTGCCAGCAGCTTAGGGGCTGGTAACACTGAAGCTTTCTTT. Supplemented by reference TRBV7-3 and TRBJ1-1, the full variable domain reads GAGVSQTPSNKVTEKGKYVELRCDPISGHTALYWYRQSLGQGPEFLIYFQGTGAADDSGLPNDRFFAVRPEGSVSTLKIQRTERGDSAVYLCASSLGAGNTEAFFGQGTRLTVV.

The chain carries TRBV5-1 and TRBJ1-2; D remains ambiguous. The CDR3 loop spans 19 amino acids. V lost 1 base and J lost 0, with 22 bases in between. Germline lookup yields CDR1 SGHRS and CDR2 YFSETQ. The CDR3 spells CASSLTPTADGSANYGYTF. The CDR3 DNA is TGCGCCAGCAGCTTGACGCCTACAGCGGACGGCTCCGCTAACTATGGCTACACCTTC.